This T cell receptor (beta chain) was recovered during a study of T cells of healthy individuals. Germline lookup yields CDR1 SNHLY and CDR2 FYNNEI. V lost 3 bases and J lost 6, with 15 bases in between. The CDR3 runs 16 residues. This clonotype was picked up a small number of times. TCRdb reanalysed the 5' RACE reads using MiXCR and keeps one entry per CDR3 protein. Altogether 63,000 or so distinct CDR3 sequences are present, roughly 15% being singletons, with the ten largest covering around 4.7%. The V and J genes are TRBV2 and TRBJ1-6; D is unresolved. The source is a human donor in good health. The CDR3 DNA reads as TGTGCCAGCAGTGATGGACCCGGAGGACTTAATTCACCCCTCCACTTT. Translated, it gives CASSDGPGGLNSPLHF.